Below, 30 T cell receptor beta chains from the same sample are listed, as sequenced in a study of blood T cells in healthy people across ages. Through a sample-barcoded 5' primer and a J-beta primer mix, a second PCR was run for roughly 6 to 11 cycles. MiXCR, applied by TCRdb to the 5' RACE reads, yields one record per CDR3 protein. This sample yields around 780,000 distinct CDR3 sequences, of which approximately 24% are seen a single time; approximately 2.9% belongs to the top ten. The same specimen was also included in a second study, on T cells of mothers and their children.

Sequenced sample: blood. The origin of the receptors is a boy aged 5-17 years in good health.

V is TRBV5-1 and J is TRBJ2-5; 7 bases align to TRBD2. With the DNA end fitting TRBJ2-1 better, the J assignment may be wrong. The CDR3 loop spans 13 amino acids. Germline loops: CDR1 SGHRS, CDR2 YFSETQ. Here the CDR3 reads CASSPEREDEQFF. The CDR3 DNA sequence: TGCGCCAGCAGTCCCGAACGGGAGGATGAGCAGTTCTTC.

This chain uses TRBV5-5 with TRBJ2-7; TRBD2 matches 11 bases. Trimming cost V 4 bases and J 3 bases; bases outside gene matches: 6. The CDR3 loop spans 15 amino acids. Germline V gene sequence: CDR1 SGHKS, CDR2 YYEKEE (reference sequence). CDR3 sequence: CASSEGTSGDYEQYF. The CDR3 nucleotides read TGTGCCAGCAGCGAAGGGACTAGCGGCGACTACGAGCAGTACTTC. The variable domain in full, completed from reference TRBV5-5 and TRBJ2-7, reads DAGVTQSPTHLIKTRGQQVTLRCSPISGHKSVSWYQQVLGQGPQFIFQYYEKEERGRGNFPDRFSARQFPNYSSELNVNALLLGDSALYLCASSEGTSGDYEQYFGPGTRLTVT.

In this sample, this clonotype turned up a few times. The rearrangement links TRBV6-1 to TRBJ1-5; D is unresolved. The V and J ends lost 5 bases and 3 bases respectively, with 17 bases between them. Germline loops: CDR1 MNHNS, CDR2 SASEGT. The CDR3 consists of 16 residues. This CDR3 is CASSPSEGSLNQPQHF. The CDR3 DNA is TGTGCCAGCAGTCCTTCAGAAGGCAGCCTCAATCAGCCCCAGCATTTT.

This clonotype was observed once. The chain uses TRBV10-3 and TRBJ1-3, with a tentative D call TRBD1 (5 bases). The CDR3 sequence is 15 residues long. Germline V gene sequence: CDR1 ENHRY, CDR2 SYGVKD. Trimming took off 7 bases at V and 4 bases at J, with 17 bases between the two ends. The CDR3 coding sequence is TGTGCCATCACCGATGGGGCAAGCAAAGGAAACACCATATATTTT. Protein: CAITDGASKGNTIYF.

The CDR3 nucleotides read TGTGCCTGGAGGAGGGCGAATGGAAACACCATATATTTT. This sequence encodes CAWRRANGNTIYF. The chain is built from TRBV30 and TRBJ1-3, with no clear D. The CDR3 sequence is 13 residues long. V was shortened by 3 bases and J by 3 bases, with 9 bases between the two germline ends. Germline V gene data show CDR1 as GTSNPN and CDR2 as SVGIG (reference sequence).

This clonotype was counted between two and nine times. Written as DNA, the CDR3 is TGTGCCAGCAGCCCAACTGTGGGACAGATCCTCGGCTACACCTTC. Residues: CASSPTVGQILGYTF. The gene calls are TRBV11-2 and TRBJ1-2; 7 bases align to TRBD1. This CDR3 is built from 15 residues. Germline loops: CDR1 SGHAT, CDR2 FQNNGV. J lost 8 bases, V lost 5 bases, and 14 bases had no gene match.

This rearrangement joins TRBV12-3 or TRBV12-4 to TRBJ2-5, with unresolved D. The CDR3 is 15 residues long. Trimming removed 5 bases at V and 0 bases at J, with 13 bases between. Here the CDR3 reads CASSQLARYQETQYF. The CDR3 DNA follows: TGTGCCAGCAGTCAACTGGCTCGGTACCAAGAGACCCAGTACTTC.

This clonotype turned up a few times. The chain joins TRBV12-3 or TRBV12-4 to TRBJ2-4, with 12 nucleotides matching TRBD2. The trim removed 6 bases at V and 1 base at J, leaving 13 bases unmatched. This CDR3 is 19 amino acids long. The CDR3 region has the DNA TGTGCCAGCAGGCCCCGACTAGCGGGGGCCTCTAGGGCCAAAAACATTCAGTACTTC. Its protein product is CASRPRLAGASRAKNIQYF.

J is TRBJ2-6 and V is TRBV29-1; weak D call: TRBD2 (5 bases). CDR1 SQVTM and CDR2 ANQGSEA come from the germline V gene. This CDR3 comprises 16 residues. The V end lost 4 bases, the J end lost 2 bases, and 15 bases lay between the germline ends. The CDR3 bases are TGCAGCGTTGGATCGAAGGGAGTAACTGGGGCCAACGTCCTGACTTTC. As protein: CSVGSKGVTGANVLTF.

This clonotype was seen once. The chain carries TRBV3-1 and TRBJ2-5; D perhaps matches TRBD1 (6 bases). The germline V and J ends were trimmed by 0 bases and 2 bases, with 16 bases remaining between them. This CDR3 contains 17 residues. Germline CDR1 and CDR2: LGHDT and YNNKEL (reference sequence). CDR3 loop: CASSQEWRTEGQETQYF. The CDR3 DNA reads TGTGCCAGCAGCCAAGAGTGGCGGACAGAAGGTCAAGAGACCCAGTACTTC.

V and J are TRBV5-1 and TRBJ2-1, with 9 bases fitting TRBD2. The CDR3 is made up of 16 amino acids. Germline CDR1 and CDR2: SGHRS and YFSETQ. V trimming: 4 bases; J trimming: 2 bases; junction bases outside the gene matches: 7. This chain's CDR3 is CASSGISGGPYNEQFF. As DNA, the CDR3 is TGCGCCAGCAGCGGGATTAGCGGGGGTCCCTACAATGAGCAGTTCTTC.

The chain employs TRBV10-2 and TRBJ2-4; 13 nucleotides line up with TRBD2. The V gene end was trimmed by 6 bases and the J gene end by 6 bases; junction bases not matched to a gene: 11. CDR1 is WSHSY and CDR2 is SAAADI in the germline V gene. The CDR3 sequence is 17 residues long. The CDR3 nucleotides are TGCGCCAGCAGCCAACCGGGACTAGCGGGGAGGGGAAACATTCAGTACTTC. This translates into CASSQPGLAGRGNIQYF.

This chain uses TRBV9 with TRBJ2-5, with D possibly TRBD1 on 6 matching bases. The J call may be mistaken, given a closer DNA end match to TRBJ2-7. The germline CDR1 and CDR2 sequences are SGDLS and YYNGEE. The CDR3 extends over 15 amino acids. As DNA, the CDR3 is TGTGCCAGCAGCGCCAACTTAGGGGGTGCCTACGAGCAGTACTTC. It yields the protein CASSANLGGAYEQYF.

A few counts support this clonotype. The chain links TRBV20-1 to TRBJ2-5; TRBD1 agrees at 9 bases. This CDR3 has 13 amino acids. V was pared by 5 bases and J by 3 bases, with 4 bases of the junction left unmatched. Per the germline V gene, CDR1 is DFQATT and CDR2 is SNEGSKA (reference sequence). CDR3 region: CSAHGTGKETQYF. The CDR3 DNA is TGCAGTGCTCACGGGACAGGGAAAGAGACCCAGTACTTC.

This chain connects TRBV21-1 to TRBJ2-4. TRBV21-1 is an annotated pseudogene. The CDR3 contains 15 residues. The CDR3 loop is CASSNRFPYENIQYF. In DNA form, the CDR3 reads TGTGCCAGCAGCAACAGGTTCCCATATGAAAACATTCAGTACTTC.

This clonotype has a handful of counts. The rearrangement links TRBV6-6 to TRBJ2-7; TRBD1 is a possible D gene (6 bases). Trimming pared 6 bases from V and 1 base from J, leaving 10 bases between. Germline V gene sequence: CDR1 MNHNY, CDR2 SVGAGI (reference sequence). This CDR3 region has 13 residues. The CDR3 DNA is TGTGCCAGCAGGCCGGACAGATCCTACGAGCAGTACTTC. This sequence encodes CASRPDRSYEQYF.

The chain couples TRBV28 to TRBJ1-2, with D unresolved. The V gene lost 6 bases and the J gene lost 4 bases, with 15 bases spanning the gap. This CDR3 has 14 amino acids. Germline lookup yields CDR1 MDHEN and CDR2 SYDVKM. CDR3 nucleotide sequence: TGTGCCAGCAGGGGCCACCCCTGGGGCTATGGCTACACCTTC. Translation gives CASRGHPWGYGYTF.

J is TRBJ1-5 and V is TRBV12-3 or TRBV12-4; D gene uncertain. CDR3 size: 15 residues. Trimming removed 6 bases from V and 2 bases from J, with 14 bases in between. The CDR3 coding sequence is TGTGCCAGCAGCTTCAGCGTTACGGGCAATCAGCCCCAGCATTTT. Translating it yields CASSFSVTGNQPQHF.

The CDR3 spells CASSRRPYEQYF. CDR3 nucleotide sequence: TGTGCCAGCAGCAGGCGGCCCTACGAGCAGTACTTC. The chain employs TRBV12-3 or TRBV12-4 and TRBJ2-5; no definite D call. TRBJ2-7 matches the DNA end more closely, so the J call is doubtful. The CDR3 contains 12 residues.

J is TRBJ2-7 and V is TRBV7-9; 9 nucleotides agree with TRBD1. V shed 4 bases and J 7 bases; nucleotides not matched to a gene: 8. This CDR3 has 14 amino acids. The germline V gene encodes CDR1 SEHNR and CDR2 FQNEAQ (reference sequence). The CDR3 loop is CASSSGTGLGEQYF. CDR3 DNA: TGTGCCAGCAGCTCCGGGACAGGGCTTGGGGAGCAGTACTTC.

The J gene is TRBJ2-1, the V gene TRBV7-6; TRBD2 matches at 8 bases. This CDR3 has 17 residues. The trim removed 8 bases at V and 4 bases at J, leaving 16 bases unmatched. Germline V gene sequence: CDR1 SGHVS, CDR2 FNYEAQ. DNA of the CDR3: TGTGCCAGCGCCCGAGCGGGGGCCCCACGAAGATACAATGAGCAGTTCTTC. Its protein is CASARAGAPRRYNEQFF.

The chain links TRBV10-1 to TRBJ1-2; D gene uncertain. V shed 1 base and J shed 7 bases, with 13 bases lying between them. The CDR3 loop spans 14 amino acids. Germline loops: CDR1 WNHNN, CDR2 SYGVQD (reference sequence). The CDR3 loop reads CASSEFKLGSGYTF. The CDR3, as DNA: TGCGCCAGCAGTGAGTTTAAGCTAGGATCTGGCTACACCTTC.

The chain employs TRBV12-3 or TRBV12-4 and TRBJ1-1, with TRBD1 matching 8 bases. CDR3 length: 15 residues. The junction had 10 bases not matched to a gene; V was cut back by 4 bases and J by 6 bases. CDR3: CASSSNRGIGAEAFF. In DNA form, the CDR3 reads TGTGCCAGCAGTTCCAACAGGGGGATCGGGGCTGAAGCTTTCTTT.

The gene calls are TRBV4-2 and TRBJ2-1, with a possible D match to TRBD2 (7 bases). This CDR3 spans 20 amino acids. CDR1 is LGHNA and CDR2 is YNFKEQ in the germline V gene. With 0 bases removed from V and 0 bases from J, the gap between germline ends came to 21 bases. The CDR3 loop reads CASSQDSGIGGGLSYNEQFF. CDR3 sequence (DNA): TGTGCCAGCAGCCAAGATTCAGGTATCGGCGGGGGCCTCTCCTACAATGAGCAGTTCTTC.

This clonotype was observed at least ten times. The V call is TRBV2, the J call TRBJ1-6, with D unclear. This CDR3 is 11 amino acids long. The germline V gene encodes CDR1 SNHLY and CDR2 FYNNEI. Trimming shortened V by 2 bases and J by 10 bases, and 3 bases separated the two germline ends. This CDR3 reads CASSERSPLHF. CDR3 bases: TGTGCCAGCAGTGAACGGTCACCCCTCCACTTT.

Many counts were recorded for this clonotype. The rearrangement links TRBV12-3 or TRBV12-4 to TRBJ2-7; 8 bases map to TRBD1. V lost 5 bases to trimming and J lost 5 bases; unmatched junction nucleotides: 8. This CDR3 is built from 14 residues. DNA of the CDR3: TGTGCCAGCAGTATTAGACAGGGGAGCGACGAGCAGTACTTC. Its translation: CASSIRQGSDEQYF.

This clonotype was observed at least ten times. The rearrangement uses TRBV3-1 and TRBJ2-5; weak D call: TRBD1 (5 bases). V shed 1 base and J shed 3 bases, with 6 bases lying between them. This CDR3 comprises 13 residues. CDR1 is LGHDT, CDR2 YNNKEL, per germline (reference sequence). CDR3 sequence (DNA): TGTGCCAGCAGCCAAGGGGGCAAAGAGACCCAGTACTTC. This sequence encodes CASSQGGKETQYF.

The chain recombines TRBV29-1 with TRBJ2-7; D gene uncertain. This CDR3 has 13 amino acids. CDR1 is SQVTM, CDR2 ANQGSEA, per germline. Trimming stripped 4 bases from V and 2 bases from J, with 12 bases between. The CDR3 loop is CSVGRILTYEQYF. The CDR3 DNA sequence: TGCAGCGTTGGGCGGATCCTGACCTACGAGCAGTACTTC.

This clonotype was seen more than once but under ten times. The chain is built from TRBV5-1 and TRBJ1-5, with TRBD1 as a possible D gene (5 bases). Germline values: CDR1 SGHRS, CDR2 YFSETQ. This CDR3 has 13 amino acids. Trimming left V 4 bases short and J 5 bases short, with 10 bases between. CDR3 residues: CASSNGADQPQHF. The CDR3 DNA reads as TGCGCCAGCAGCAATGGGGCTGATCAGCCCCAGCATTTT. The entire variable domain, with the rest obtained from reference TRBV5-1 and TRBJ1-5, is as follows: KAGVTQTPRYLIKTRGQQVTLSCSPISGHRSVSWYQQTPGQGLQFLFEYFSETQRNKGNFPGRFSGRQFSNSRSEMNVSTLELGDSALYLCASSNGADQPQHFGDGTRLSIL.

The sample holds a few counts of this clonotype. V is TRBV18 and J is TRBJ2-5; tentative D call: TRBD1 (6 bases). The last part of the DNA fits TRBJ2-7 better; the J call may be wrong. Germline loops: CDR1 KGHSH, CDR2 LQKENI. This CDR3 region has 14 residues. CDR3 region: CASSHPDRAYEQYF. The CDR3 DNA sequence: TGTGCCAGCTCACATCCGGACAGAGCCTACGAGCAGTACTTC.